This entry describes one T cell receptor beta chain. Trimming cost V 4 bases and J 7 bases; bases outside gene matches: 12. The CDR3 sequence is 16 residues long. Germline V gene data show CDR1 as LGHDT and CDR2 as YNNKEL (reference sequence). The record originates from a study of blood T cell repertoires in COVID-19. Study summary: There were acute and convalescent COVID-19 samples, and they came from the United States, Italy and Spain.

Source study methods: For nucleated cells, counts were estimated from reference gene primer amplification. Measured with immunoSEQ multiplex PCR; TCRdb has only the in-frame clones, and not every one. V and J calls and clone size are copied from that table; D and trimming were computed from the DNA. Seen here are about 200,000 clones, over 70% observed once, and the top ten hold 5.5% to 7%. The chain employs TRBV3-1 (or the pseudogene TRBV3-2) and TRBJ2-2; TRBD1 matches at 7 bases. This TCR derives from a woman in her seventies with acute or convalescent COVID-19. The sequenced sample was peripheral blood. The CDR3: CASSPTGQPRGGELFF. The DNA of the CDR3 is TGTGCCAGCAGCCCAACGGGACAGCCTCGAGGCGGGGAGCTGTTTTTT.